A single sample gave rise to the 20 T cell receptor beta chains below, sequenced in a study of glioma-infiltrating T cells after dendritic cell vaccination. Method: immunoSEQ multiplex PCR; TCRdb's copy keeps in-frame clones and lacks some. The data show tens of thousands of clones, with over 75% seen just once and just under 9% held by the top ten. The time point here: after dendritic cell vaccination, including at tumor progression/relapse. Here the sequenced sample was blood, taken after dendritic cell vaccination. These TCRs come from a human donor with glioblastoma.

The chain couples TRBV4-1 to TRBJ1-4; D possibly corresponds to TRBD1 (6 bases). From germline, CDR1 is MGHRA and CDR2 YSYEKL. The CDR3 is 15 amino acids. Trimming stripped 4 bases from V and 0 bases from J, with 9 bases between. The CDR3 nucleotides read TGCGCCAGCAGCCGACCAGGGGCAACTAATGAAAAACTGTTTTTT. Protein: CASSRPGATNEKLFF.

The chain combines TRBV5-4 with TRBJ2-2; D remains unclear. V lost 1 base and J 0 bases, leaving 7 bases between the germline ends. This CDR3 spans 15 amino acids. Germline CDR1 reads SGHNT; CDR2 reads YYREEE (reference sequence). The CDR3 reads CASSLNRANTGELFF. The CDR3 DNA follows: TGTGCCAGCAGCTTGAATCGCGCGAACACCGGGGAGCTGTTTTTT.

The rearrangement uses TRBV30 and TRBJ1-1; D unresolved. This CDR3 has 13 amino acids. Trimming shortened V by 2 bases and J by 5 bases, and 12 bases separated the two germline ends. Germline assignment: CDR1 GTSNPN and CDR2 SVGIG (reference sequence). The CDR3 is CAWSMGDGTEAFF. CDR3 DNA: TGTGCCTGGAGTATGGGCGATGGGACTGAAGCTTTCTTT. The whole variable domain, remainder taken from reference TRBV30 and TRBJ1-1, is SQTIHQWPATLVQPVGSPLSLECTVEGTSNPNLYWYRQAAGRGLQLLFYSVGIGQISSEVPQNLSASRPQDRQFILSSKKLLLSDSGFYLCAWSMGDGTEAFFGQGTRLTVV.

The chain recombines TRBV5-5 with TRBJ1-4, with D unresolved. The V end lost 0 bases, the J end lost 8 bases, and 14 bases lay between the germline ends. Germline V gene sequence: CDR1 SGHKS, CDR2 YYEKEE (reference sequence). CDR3 length: 15 amino acids. The CDR3 DNA reads TGTGCCAGCAGCTTGGGCGGCTATAGGAGGGAAAAACTGTTTTTT. Its translation: CASSLGGYRREKLFF.

This chain links TRBV7-2 with TRBJ1-4; D not certain. CDR3 length: 18 residues. Germline V lookup: CDR1 SGHTA, CDR2 FQGNSA. The ends were cut back, 2 bases at V and 5 bases at J, with 21 bases in the middle. The CDR3 DNA is TGTGCCAGCAGCTTAACCTCACCTGTAGGAGTCCAGAATGAAAAACTGTTTTTT. It encodes CASSLTSPVGVQNEKLFF.

V is TRBV7-5 and J is TRBJ2-3; the table names TRBD1, a call not compared with the DNA. TRBV7-5 is flagged as a pseudogene. This CDR3 is 18 amino acids long. CDR3 coding DNA: TGTGCCAGAAGCTTAGCTTGGCGGACAGGGTCTGGGACAGATACGCAGTATTTT. Translating gives CARSLAWRTGSGTDTQYF.

This clone was observed a single time. The chain recombines TRBV30 with TRBJ2-4; maybe TRBD1 (8 bases). Deletions cut 4 bases from V and 7 bases from J, with 17 bases between. Germline assignment: CDR1 GTSNPN and CDR2 SVGIG (reference sequence). CDR3 length: 14 residues. For the CDR3, the DNA is TGTGCCTGGACGCGGACAGGGAGGGGTAACATTCAGTACTTC. Its translation is CAWTRTGRGNIQYF.

This chain connects TRBV29-1 to TRBJ2-7; TRBD1 might be the D (7 bases). The CDR3 length is 12 residues. V lost 7 bases, J lost 3 bases, and 13 bases lay in between. Germline CDR1 and CDR2: SQVTM and ANQGSEA. The CDR3 DNA is TGCAGCGGGGGGGACAGTGTCTACGAGCAGTACTTC. As protein: CSGGDSVYEQYF.

The rearrangement joins TRBV15 to TRBJ2-5, with 8 positions matching TRBD2. The CDR3 totals 15 residues. Germline CDR1 LNHNV, CDR2 YYDKDF (reference sequence). Trimming took 4 bases from V and 5 from J; bases not matched to a gene: 9. CDR3 coding DNA: TGTGCCACCAGCAATCGTCGAGCGGGGGTCGAGACCCAGTACTTC. Translating gives CATSNRRAGVETQYF.

The chain is built from TRBV19 and TRBJ2-4; no clear D gene. The germline gives CDR1 LNHDA, CDR2 SQIVND (reference sequence). The CDR3 has 17 amino acids. Trimming left V 6 bases short and J 0 bases short, with 18 bases between. Here the CDR3 reads CASRPGLTNLAKNIQYF. CDR3 in DNA: TGTGCCAGTAGACCGGGTCTCACAAATTTAGCCAAAAACATTCAGTACTTC.

This clone has a handful of counts. The chain combines TRBV10-3 with TRBJ1-1; TRBD1 matches 9 bases. V shed 6 bases, J shed 7 bases, and the junction held 9 bases outside the gene matches. Germline CDR1 and CDR2: ENHRY and SYGVKD. The CDR3 consists of 14 residues. For the CDR3, the DNA is TGTGCCATCAGCCCAGCACAGGGGGCTCTTGAAGCTTTCTTT. Translating it yields CAISPAQGALEAFF.

The chain combines TRBV4-3 with TRBJ2-1; a possible D gene is TRBD1 (6 bases). CDR1 and CDR2 from the germline V gene are LGHNA and YSLEER. V was clipped by 5 bases and J by 10 bases, with 15 bases between them. CDR3 size: 13 residues. The CDR3 region has the DNA TGCGCCAGCAGCTTGAACAGGGTCGGGGAGCAGTTCTTC. Protein product: CASSLNRVGEQFF.

The chain recombines TRBV30 with TRBJ2-2; D possibly corresponds to TRBD1 (5 bases). CDR3 length: 14 residues. Germline V gene sequence: CDR1 GTSNPN, CDR2 SVGIG (reference sequence). The V end lost 4 bases, the J end lost 4 bases, and 13 bases lay between the germline ends. The CDR3 nucleotides are TGTGCCTGGAAGGGGTTTCTTGGCACCGGGGAGCTGTTTTTT. Translating it yields CAWKGFLGTGELFF.

This clone was seen once. V gene TRBV5-1 combines with J gene TRBJ2-7, with D perhaps matching TRBD1 (6 bases). The CDR3 spans 16 residues. The germline gives CDR1 SGHRS, CDR2 YFSETQ. V was clipped by 2 bases and J by 2 bases, with 17 bases between them. The CDR3 loop is CASSLGGPGIPYEQYF. CDR3 coding DNA: TGCGCCAGCAGCTTAGGGGGACCCGGGATCCCCTACGAGCAGTACTTC.

This chain joins TRBV9 and TRBJ2-3, with a weak D call TRBD1 (6 bases). The CDR3 length is 14 residues. In germline, CDR1 is SGDLS, CDR2 YYNGEE. V was shortened by 0 bases and J by 5 bases, with 10 bases between the two germline ends. For the CDR3, the DNA is TGTGCCAGCAGCGTAGTGGGGACACAAGATACGCAGTATTTT. Its protein is CASSVVGTQDTQYF.

This clone was detected only once. The CDR3 nucleotides read TGCGCCAGCAGCTTGGAAACAGGGGGCAAGGGGGAGCTGTTTTTT. It is translated as CASSLETGGKGELFF. The chain combines TRBV5-1 with TRBJ2-2; 9 bases are shared with TRBD1. The germline V gene encodes CDR1 SGHRS and CDR2 YFSETQ. After removal of 0 bases from V and 8 bases from J, the junction contained 5 bases not matched to a gene. This CDR3 contains 15 residues.

The rearrangement joins TRBV27 to TRBJ2-1; 8 bases line up with TRBD2. The CDR3 spans 14 residues. CDR1 and CDR2 from the germline V gene are MNHEY and SMNVEV (reference sequence). V shed 8 bases, J shed 4 bases, and the junction held 7 bases outside the gene matches. The CDR3 loop reads CASRRGGSYNEQFF. In DNA, the CDR3 is TGTGCCAGCCGTCGCGGGGGGTCATACAATGAGCAGTTCTTC.

The gene calls are TRBV7-2 and TRBJ2-3; TRBD2 matches at 14 bases. V gave up 5 bases and J gave up 7 bases; unmatched junction bases: 8. In germline, CDR1 is SGHTA, CDR2 FQGNSA. CDR3 length: 16 amino acids. The CDR3 spells CASSPGTSGGMNTQYF. The CDR3 coding sequence is TGTGCCAGCAGCCCAGGGACTAGCGGGGGTATGAATACGCAGTATTTT.

This chain joins TRBV28 and TRBJ1-5, with TRBD1 as a possible D gene (5 bases). The CDR3 length is 13 residues. V was shortened by 7 bases and J by 6 bases, with 13 bases between the two germline ends. Germline CDR1 is MDHEN and CDR2 is SYDVKM. In DNA form, the CDR3 reads TGTGCCAGCACATCCGGGGGTATTCAGCCCCAGCATTTT. This translates into CASTSGGIQPQHF.

The chain carries TRBV30 and TRBJ1-1; 10 positions agree with TRBD1. The CDR3 is made up of 11 amino acids. The trim removed 8 bases at V and 3 bases at J, leaving 0 bases unmatched. CDR1 is GTSNPN and CDR2 is SVGIG in the germline V gene (reference sequence). DNA of the CDR3: TGTGCCGGACAGGGGGACACTGAAGCTTTCTTT. Protein product: CAGQGDTEAFF.